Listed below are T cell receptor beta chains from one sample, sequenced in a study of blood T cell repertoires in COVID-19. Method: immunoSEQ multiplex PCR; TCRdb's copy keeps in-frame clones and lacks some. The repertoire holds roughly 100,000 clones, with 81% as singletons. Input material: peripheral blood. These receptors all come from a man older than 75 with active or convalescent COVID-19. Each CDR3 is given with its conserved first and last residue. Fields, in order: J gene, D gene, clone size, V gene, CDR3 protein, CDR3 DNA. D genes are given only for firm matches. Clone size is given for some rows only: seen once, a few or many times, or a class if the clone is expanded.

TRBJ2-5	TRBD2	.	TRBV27	CASSPTGTSVETQYF	TGTGCCAGCAGTCCGACCGGGACTAGTGTGGAGACCCAGTACTTC
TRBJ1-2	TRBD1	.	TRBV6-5	CASSYPTRQGSYGYTF	TGTGCCAGCAGTTACCCCACCCGACAGGGATCCTATGGCTACACCTTC
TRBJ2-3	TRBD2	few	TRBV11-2	CASSLVPSGGIRDTQYF	TGTGCCAGCAGCTTAGTACCTAGCGGAGGCATTAGGGATACGCAGTATTTT
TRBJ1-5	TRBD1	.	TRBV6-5	CASSIQGSNQPQHF	TGTGCCAGCAGTATACAGGGGAGCAATCAGCCCCAGCATTTT
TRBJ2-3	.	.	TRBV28	CASSPRHGDTDTQYF	TGTGCCAGCAGCCCCCGGCACGGGGACACAGATACGCAGTATTTT
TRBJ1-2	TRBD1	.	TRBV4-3	CASSQGPGQGDYGYTF	TGCGCCAGCAGCCAGGGCCCGGGACAGGGGGACTATGGCTACACCTTC
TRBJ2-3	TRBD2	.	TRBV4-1	CASSHGTSGGADTQYF	TGCGCCAGCAGCCACGGGACTAGCGGGGGGGCAGATACGCAGTATTTT
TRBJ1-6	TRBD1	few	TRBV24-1	CATSAGGINSPLHF	TGTGCCACCAGTGCAGGGGGTATTAATTCACCCCTCCACTTT
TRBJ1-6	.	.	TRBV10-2	CASSEGQSNSPLHF	TGCGCCAGCAGTGAGGGACAGTCTAATTCACCCCTCCACTTT
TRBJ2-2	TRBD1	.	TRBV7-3	CASSATGGNTGELFF	TGTGCCAGCAGCGCCACAGGGGGGAACACCGGGGAGCTGTTTTTT
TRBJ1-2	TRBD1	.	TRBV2	CASSLRGQGPSPGGYTF	TGTGCCAGCAGTCTCCGGGGACAGGGGCCCTCACCCGGGGGCTACACCTTC
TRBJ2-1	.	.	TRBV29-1	CSVTGASNEQFF	TGCAGCGTTACGGGTGCCTCCAATGAGCAGTTCTTC
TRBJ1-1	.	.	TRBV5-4	CASSLEGGTVKAFF	TGTGCCAGCAGCTTGGAAGGGGGTACGGTAAAAGCTTTCTTT
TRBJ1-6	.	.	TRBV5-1	CASSLAGLENSPLHF	TGCGCCAGCAGCTTGGCGGGACTCGAGAATTCACCCCTCCACTTT
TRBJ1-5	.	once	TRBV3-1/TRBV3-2	CASSQQGLSNQPQHF	TGTGCCAGCAGCCAACAGGGGTTGAGCAATCAGCCCCAGCATTTT
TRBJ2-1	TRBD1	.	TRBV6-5	CASSYRAGQGWVEQFF	TGTGCCAGCAGTTACAGGGCAGGACAGGGGTGGGTCGAGCAGTTCTTC
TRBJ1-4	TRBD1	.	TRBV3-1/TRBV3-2	CASSHGGQGYEKLFF	TGTGCCAGCAGCCACGGGGGACAGGGTTATGAAAAACTGTTTTTT
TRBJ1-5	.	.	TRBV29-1	CSVELSGDQPQHF	TGCAGCGTTGAATTGAGCGGAGATCAGCCCCAGCATTTT
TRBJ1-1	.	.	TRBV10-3	CAITRGGAGNTEAFF	TGTGCCATCACTCGAGGCGGGGCTGGGAACACTGAAGCTTTCTTT
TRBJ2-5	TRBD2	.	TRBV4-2	CASSQERTSGKETQYF	TGTGCCAGCAGCCAAGAGCGGACTAGCGGAAAAGAGACCCAGTACTTC
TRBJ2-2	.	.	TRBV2	CASSVDRNTGELFF	TGTGCCAGCAGCGTCGACAGGAACACCGGGGAGCTGTTTTTT
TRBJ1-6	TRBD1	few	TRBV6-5	CASSYTDRGNSPLHF	TGTGCCAGCAGTTACACGGACAGGGGTAATTCACCCCTCCACTTT
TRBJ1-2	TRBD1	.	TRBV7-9	CASSLVPQGARDYGYTF	TGTGCCAGCAGCTTAGTTCCGCAGGGGGCGCGGGACTATGGCTACACCTTC
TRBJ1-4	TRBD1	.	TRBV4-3	CASSHLTGLSEKLFF	TGCGCCAGCAGCCACCTGACAGGGTTGAGTGAAAAACTGTTTTTT
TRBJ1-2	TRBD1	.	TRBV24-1	CATSDPGQGGLNYGYTF	TGTGCCACCAGTGATCCGGGACAGGGCGGCCTTAACTATGGCTACACCTTC
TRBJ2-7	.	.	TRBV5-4	CASSNRDIALYEQYF	TGTGCCAGCAGCAACCGGGACATTGCCCTCTACGAGCAGTACTTC
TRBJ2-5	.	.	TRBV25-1	CASSEFGRNKETQYF	TGTGCCAGCAGTGAATTTGGGCGAAATAAAGAGACCCAGTACTTC
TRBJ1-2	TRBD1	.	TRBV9	CASSREAGGVGTF	TGTGCCAGCAGCAGGGAGGCAGGGGGAGTTGGGACCTTC
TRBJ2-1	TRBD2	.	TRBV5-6	CASSPTSGGADEQFF	TGTGCCAGCAGCCCGACTAGCGGGGGGGCTGATGAGCAGTTCTTC